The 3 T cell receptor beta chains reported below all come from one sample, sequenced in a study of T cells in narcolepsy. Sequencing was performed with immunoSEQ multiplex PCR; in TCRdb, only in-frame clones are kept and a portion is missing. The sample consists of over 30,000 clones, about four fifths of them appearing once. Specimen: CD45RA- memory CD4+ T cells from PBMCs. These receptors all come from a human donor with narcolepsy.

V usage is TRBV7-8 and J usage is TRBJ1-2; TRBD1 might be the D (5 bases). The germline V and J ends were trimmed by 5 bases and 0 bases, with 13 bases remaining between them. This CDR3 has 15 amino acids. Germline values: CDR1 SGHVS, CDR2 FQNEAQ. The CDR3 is CASSKRDGANYGYTF. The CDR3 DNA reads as TGTGCCAGCAGCAAAAGGGACGGTGCTAACTATGGCTACACCTTC.

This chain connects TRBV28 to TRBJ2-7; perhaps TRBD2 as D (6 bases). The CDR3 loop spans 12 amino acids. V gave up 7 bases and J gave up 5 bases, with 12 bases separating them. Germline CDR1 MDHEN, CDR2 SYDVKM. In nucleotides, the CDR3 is TGTGCCAGCACCGGGGGTCTGGACGAGCAGTACTTC. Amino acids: CASTGGLDEQYF.

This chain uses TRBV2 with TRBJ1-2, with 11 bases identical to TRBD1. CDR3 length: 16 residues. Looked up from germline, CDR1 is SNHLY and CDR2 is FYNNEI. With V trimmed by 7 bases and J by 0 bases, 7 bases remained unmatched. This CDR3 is CASNQDRGLSNYGYTF. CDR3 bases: TGTGCCAGCAACCAGGACAGGGGGCTTTCTAACTATGGCTACACCTTC. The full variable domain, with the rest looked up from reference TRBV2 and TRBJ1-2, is EPEVTQTPSHQVTQMGQEVILRCVPISNHLYFYWYRQILGQKVEFLVSFYNNEISEKSEIFDDQFSVERPDGSNFTLKIRSTKLEDSAMYFCASNQDRGLSNYGYTFGSGTRLTVV.